Listed below are T cell receptor beta chains from one sample, sequenced in a study of blood T cell repertoires in COVID-19. Profiling relied on immunoSEQ multiplex PCR, and the TCRdb table lists in-frame clones only, not all of them. Seen here are 300,000 to 400,000 clones, 90% to 95% observed once, and the top ten hold 3.5% to 5%. Sequenced sample: PBMCs or T cells enriched from blood (not recorded which). The receptors shown here come from a woman aged 25-40 years who had been exposed to COVID-19. Each CDR3 is given without its conserved first and last residue.

j_call v_call cdr3_aa
TRBJ2-2 TRBV4-3 ASSQRSITGELF
TRBJ2-3 TRBV13 ASSLYPLFGRGSDTQY
TRBJ2-5 TRBV6-5 ASSYSTAGGQETQY
TRBJ1-1 TRBV4-2 ASSQGGGFPGGRTMNTEAF
TRBJ1-1 TRBV11-2 ASSLRTSTEAF
TRBJ1-5 TRBV2 ASRELRGGWNQPQH
TRBJ1-2 TRBV9 ASSVAWGGNYGYT
TRBJ2-7 TRBV7-2 ASSLGGPSYEQY
TRBJ1-4 TRBV18 ASSPGREKLF
TRBJ2-1 TRBV6-5 ASSYESSGVGEQF
TRBJ2-2 TRBV7-8 ASSLGSFGAGGGELF
TRBJ1-1 TRBV12-3/TRBV12-4 ASSLTVNTEAF